Following are 13 T cell receptor beta chains from one sample sequenced in a study of immune heterogeneity within non-small cell lung tumors. Per sample, around 600 ng of bulk tumor genomic DNA was the template used. Primary tumors were biopsied several times each, far apart, intraoperatively. Untreated, newly diagnosed non-small cell lung cancer patients underwent curative surgery. CDR3 of TCR beta was amplified by multiplex PCR that used 32 V and 13 J primers. MiXCR was run by TCRdb on the multiplex PCR reads, yielding one entry per CDR3 protein. The sample contains under 20,000 distinct CDR3 sequences, 28% of which appear only once. Sequencing was done on a sample of lung tumor tissue. The receptors stem from a man in his forties with non-small cell lung cancer.

In regard to this clonotype: An end of the junction differs from the germline gene, which may be a read error. In DNA form, the CDR3 reads TGTGCCAGCAGCTCAAGGGGCGAAGGCACCGAGGAGCTGTTTTTT. It is translated as CASSSRGEGTEELFF. This sequence joins TRBV7-2 and TRBJ2-2, with D possibly matching TRBD1 (5 bases). Germline V gene data show CDR1 as SGHTA and CDR2 as FQGNSA. This CDR3 region has 15 residues.

The chain carries TRBV11-3 and TRBJ2-5; 10 nucleotides match TRBD2. The CDR3 contains 17 residues. With 5 bases clipped from V and 3 bases from J, the junction kept 12 bases outside the gene matches. The germline V gene has CDR1 SGHNT and CDR2 YENEEA. The CDR3, as DNA: TGTGCCAGCAGCGCGGGACTAGCGAGCGGTAGCGAAGAGACCCAGTACTTC. Translated, it gives CASSAGLASGSEETQYF.

About this clonotype: Just one base apart from a much larger clone, this may be a read error. This CDR3 is CSSSPGQSYNEQFF. The CDR3 nucleotides read TGTTCCAGCAGCCCCGGACAGAGCTACAATGAGCAGTTCTTC. The rearrangement uses TRBV28 and TRBJ2-1, with D tentatively TRBD1 (6 bases). CDR1 and CDR2 from the germline V gene are MDHEN and SYDVKM. The CDR3 contains 14 residues. Full variable domain (outside the CDR3, taken from reference TRBV28 and TRBJ2-1): DVKVTQSSRYLVKRTGEKVFLECVQDMDHENMFWYRQDPGLGLRLIYFSYDVKMKEKGDIPEGYSVSREKKERFSLILESASTNQTSMYLCSSSPGQSYNEQFFGPGTRLTVL.

The J gene is TRBJ2-7, the V gene TRBV7-3; 11 bases fit TRBD1. The trim removed 5 bases at V and 6 bases at J, leaving 6 bases unmatched. In germline, CDR1 is SGHTA, CDR2 FQGTGA. The CDR3 sequence is 14 residues long. Written as DNA, the CDR3 is TGTGCCAGCAGCCCGGACAGGGGGCGTGTCGAGCAGTACTTC. Residues: CASSPDRGRVEQYF.

To note about this clonotype: This may be a read error: a much more frequent sequence differs by one nucleotide. The genes are TRBV19 and TRBJ2-2; TRBD1 matches at 10 bases. Germline V CDR1 and CDR2: LNHDA, SQIVND (reference sequence). The CDR3 runs 14 residues. This CDR3 reads CASRGTGVTGGLFF. Written as DNA, the CDR3 is TGTGCCAGTAGGGGGACAGGGGTTACCGGGGGGCTGTTTTTT.

As for this clonotype: This sequence may be a read error, since a much larger clone differs from it by one base. V usage is TRBV30 and J usage is TRBJ1-4, with D tentatively TRBD1 (5 bases). Germline V gene lookup returns CDR1 GTSNPN and CDR2 SVGIG (reference sequence). V lost 2 bases and J 5 bases, leaving 12 bases between the germline ends. The length of the CDR3 is 14 residues. Here the CDR3 reads CAWSTGKGNEKLFF. In DNA form, the CDR3 reads TGTGCCTGGAGTACGGGCAAGGGGAATGAAAAACTGTTTTTT.

In this sample, this clonotype turned up a few times. The V call is TRBV3-1, the J call TRBJ2-2, with 9 bases aligning to TRBD1. Unmatched junction bases numbered 9, after V lost 6 bases and J lost 7 bases. The CDR3 has 15 residues. Germline CDR1 is LGHDT and CDR2 is YNNKEL (reference sequence). CDR3 nucleotide sequence: TGTGCCAGCAGAGGTACAGGGGGCGCAAACGGGGAGCTGTTTTTT. As protein: CASRGTGGANGELFF.

On this clonotype: This may arise from a read error, as a much more abundant clone is one base away. The CDR3 bases are TGTGCCAGCAGCCGACAGGTTGCCTACGAGCAGTACTTC. Residues: CASSRQVAYEQYF. The chain links TRBV11-3 to TRBJ2-7, with a weak D call TRBD1 (6 bases). The ends were cut back, 5 bases at V and 2 bases at J, with 10 bases in the middle. The CDR3 consists of 13 residues. Germline V gene sequence: CDR1 SGHNT, CDR2 YENEEA.

The gene calls are TRBV30 and TRBJ2-5; possibly TRBD2 for D (6 bases). This CDR3 region has 14 residues. V gave up 0 bases and J gave up 4 bases, with 12 bases separating them. Germline V gene sequence: CDR1 GTSNPN, CDR2 SVGIG (reference sequence). The CDR3, as DNA: TGTGCCTGGAGTGTAGGTAATAGCGGAGAGACCCAGTACTTC. It specifies CAWSVGNSGETQYF.

This clonotype appeared a few times. The chain couples TRBV18 to TRBJ2-2, with D possibly being TRBD1 or TRBD2 (5 bases each). Germline loops: CDR1 KGHSH, CDR2 LQKENI. With 6 bases removed from V and 2 bases from J, the gap between germline ends came to 13 bases. The CDR3 has 15 residues. The DNA for the CDR3 is TGTGCCAGCTCCGCTACGGGGCCTAACACCGGGGAGCTGTTTTTT. Translating it yields CASSATGPNTGELFF.

This clonotype was seen only a few times. The gene calls are TRBV20-1 and TRBJ2-3; 7 nucleotides line up with TRBD2. Germline CDR1 DFQATT, CDR2 SNEGSKA (reference sequence). Trimming at V came to 6 bases and at J to 4 bases, leaving 13 bases not matched to a gene. The CDR3 runs to 15 residues. CDR3 amino acids: CSAEAGTISSDTQYF. CDR3 DNA sequence: TGCAGTGCCGAGGCCGGGACTATCAGCTCAGATACGCAGTATTTT.

As regards this clonotype: A much more abundant neighbour one base away suggests this may be a read error. The chain combines TRBV6-5 with TRBJ1-5; D ambiguous. V lost 0 bases to trimming and J lost 6 bases, with 12 bases between them. The germline V gene encodes CDR1 MNHEY and CDR2 SVGAGI. The CDR3 has 15 residues. DNA of the CDR3: TGTGCCAGCAGTTACTCGTCGGCAGGTAGTCAGCCCCAGCATTTT. This translates into CASSYSSAGSQPQHF.

To note about this clonotype: A much larger clone differs by one base, so this may be a read error. The J gene is TRBJ1-6, the V gene TRBV27, with D tentatively TRBD1 (5 bases). The V end lost 6 bases, the J end lost 5 bases, and 20 bases lay between the germline ends. Germline V gene lookup returns CDR1 MNHEY and CDR2 SMNVEV (reference sequence). CDR3 size: 17 residues. CDR3 sequence: CASSPFGGTTDNSPLHF. CDR3 in DNA: TGTGCCAGCAGCCCGTTCGGGGGTACGACGGATAATTCACCCCTCCACTTT.